The 14 T cell receptor beta chains reported below all come from one sample, sequenced in a study of blood T cell repertoires in COVID-19. Measured with immunoSEQ multiplex PCR; TCRdb has only the in-frame clones, and not every one. The sample consists of a few hundred thousand clones, just under 90% of them appearing once. The sequenced sample was peripheral blood. The receptors were sampled from a woman aged 50 to 65 with COVID-19, enrolled during active disease.

The rearrangement links TRBV10-3 to TRBJ2-7, with 10 bases that match TRBD2. CDR1 is ENHRY, CDR2 SYGVKD, per germline. This CDR3 is 15 amino acids long. Losses at the gene ends were 0 bases for V and 4 bases for J; bases not matched to a gene: 3. CDR3: CAISESASGRYEQYF. Here the CDR3 DNA reads TGTGCCATCAGTGAGTCGGCTAGCGGGAGATACGAGCAGTACTTC.

The rearrangement links TRBV10-2 to TRBJ2-3; D gene unclear. Trimming pared 7 bases from V and 2 bases from J, leaving 10 bases between. Germline CDR1 and CDR2: WSHSY and SAAADI. This CDR3 comprises 13 residues. CDR3 DNA: TGCGCCAGCACCGAGCCCCTCACAGATACGCAGTATTTT. Amino acid sequence: CASTEPLTDTQYF.

This clone has more than one count but fewer than ten. V gene TRBV30 combines with J gene TRBJ1-1; D is undetermined. V gave up 3 bases and J gave up 6 bases, with 8 bases separating them. Per germline, CDR1 GTSNPN and CDR2 SVGIG (reference sequence). The CDR3 length is 11 residues. CDR3: CAWSIGAEAFF. The CDR3 DNA sequence: TGTGCCTGGAGCATCGGGGCTGAAGCTTTCTTT.

The rearrangement uses TRBV27 and TRBJ2-1, with a possible D match to TRBD1 (6 bases). Germline CDR1 reads MNHEY; CDR2 reads SMNVEV (reference sequence). The ends were cut back, 8 bases at V and 9 bases at J, with 20 bases in the middle. The CDR3 loop spans 14 amino acids. CDR3 nucleotide sequence: TGTGCCAGCCTCCGACAGGTGGGGATAGGTGAGCAGTTCTTC. Translating it yields CASLRQVGIGEQFF.

The J gene is TRBJ1-6, the V gene TRBV4-1, with a tentative D call TRBD1 (6 bases). From germline, CDR1 is MGHRA and CDR2 YSYEKL. The CDR3 has 18 residues. V dropped 0 bases and J dropped 0 bases, with 12 bases sitting between them. The CDR3 spells CASSQEWGQSSYNSPLHF. In DNA, the CDR3 is TGCGCCAGCAGCCAAGAGTGGGGACAAAGCTCCTATAATTCACCCCTCCACTTT.

This clone was seen just once. This chain links TRBV19 with TRBJ1-1; tentatively, D is TRBD1 (5 bases). CDR3 length: 12 residues. Germline CDR1 and CDR2: LNHDA and SQIVND (reference sequence). Trimming pared 5 bases from V and 5 bases from J, leaving 9 bases between. CDR3 in DNA: TGTGCCAGTAGTTTTCAGGGTACTGAAGCTTTCTTT. Amino acids: CASSFQGTEAFF.

The rearrangement links TRBV5-4 to TRBJ2-1, with 9 bases that match TRBD1. The germline CDR1 and CDR2 sequences are SGHNT and YYREEE (reference sequence). The junction had 6 bases not matched to a gene; V was cut back by 0 bases and J by 8 bases. The CDR3 extends over 15 amino acids. CDR3 region: CASSLEGQGNYEQFF. CDR3 coding DNA: TGTGCCAGCAGCTTGGAGGGACAGGGCAATTATGAGCAGTTCTTC.

The chain links TRBV18 to TRBJ2-3; 8 bases are a match to TRBD2. The V gene end was trimmed by 5 bases and the J gene end by 5 bases; junction bases not matched to a gene: 18. This CDR3 contains 18 residues. CDR1 and CDR2 (germline): KGHSH, LQKENI. Here the CDR3 reads CASSSFIPSGSELDTQYF. The DNA for the CDR3 is TGTGCCAGCTCATCATTCATCCCCAGCGGGAGCGAGTTAGATACGCAGTATTTT.

The chain joins TRBV5-1 to TRBJ2-1; D possibly corresponds to TRBD1 (6 bases). This CDR3 comprises 13 residues. The V end lost 4 bases, the J end lost 4 bases, and 9 bases lay between the germline ends. Germline assignment: CDR1 SGHRS and CDR2 YFSETQ. This chain's CDR3 is CASSLGQYNEQFF. DNA of the CDR3: TGCGCCAGCAGCCTCGGACAGTACAATGAGCAGTTCTTC.

The sample holds one count of this clone. The chain has TRBV5-3 and TRBJ1-2; D possibly corresponds to TRBD1 (5 bases). TRBV5-3 is flagged as an ORF with uncertain function. Trimming shortened V by 3 bases and J by 3 bases, and 27 bases separated the two germline ends. The CDR3 runs to 19 residues. CDR3 residues: CARSSNQGIPTPADYGYTF. In DNA form, the CDR3 reads TGTGCCAGAAGCTCAAACCAGGGAATTCCGACGCCGGCAGACTATGGCTACACCTTC.

V is TRBV6-5 and J is TRBJ1-1; D ambiguous. Germline values: CDR1 MNHEY, CDR2 SVGAGI. V was pared by 8 bases and J by 3 bases, with 16 bases between. The length of the CDR3 is 14 residues. The CDR3 DNA is TGTGCCAGCCCCGCAGTAGCAGACTACACTGAAGCTTTCTTT. Residues: CASPAVADYTEAFF.

The V and J genes are TRBV7-6 and TRBJ2-1; 13 bases agree with TRBD2. Germline lookup yields CDR1 SGHVS and CDR2 FNYEAQ. Unmatched junction bases numbered 5, after V lost 5 bases and J lost 7 bases. The CDR3 covers 15 residues. The CDR3 coding sequence is TGTGCCAGCAGCATAACTAGCGGGAGGGCTAATGAGCAGTTCTTC. Translated, it gives CASSITSGRANEQFF.

The chain links TRBV29-1 to TRBJ2-5, with 8 bases lining up with TRBD1. Germline V CDR1 and CDR2: SQVTM, ANQGSEA. The J segment lost 5 bases and the V segment lost 4 bases, leaving 6 bases of the junction unmatched. The CDR3 contains 13 residues. The CDR3 DNA sequence: TGCAGCGTTGGAGCAGGGGGCTCGGAGACCCAGTACTTC. It translates to CSVGAGGSETQYF.

The chain employs TRBV10-2 and TRBJ1-4, with 11 bases fitting TRBD1. The germline CDR1 and CDR2 sequences are WSHSY and SAAADI. This CDR3 contains 15 residues. With 3 bases clipped from V and 7 bases from J, the junction kept 4 bases outside the gene matches. CDR3 sequence reads: CASSEHGTGGEKLFF. The DNA for the CDR3 is TGCGCCAGCAGTGAACACGGGACAGGGGGTGAAAAACTGTTTTTT.